This TCR beta chain was captured by sequencing in a study of technical replicates of blood from a few donors. Sequenced by immunoSEQ multiplex PCR; TCRdb stores in-frame clones only, minus some. The sample yields about 56,000 clones, 90% to 95% seen once. The source material was PBMCs. This clonotype originated in a human donor in good health. Some clones in this sample may be carry-over from other donors' samples.

The CDR3 sequence: CAWTTRGLAGVDEQYF. CDR3 bases: TGTGCCTGGACCACCCGAGGGCTAGCGGGAGTCGACGAGCAGTACTTC. V usage is TRBV30 and J usage is TRBJ2-7; 10 bases are a match to TRBD2. The CDR3 contains 16 residues. Germline loops: CDR1 GTSNPN, CDR2 SVGIG (reference sequence). V lost 4 bases, J lost 5 bases, and 14 bases stayed unmatched.